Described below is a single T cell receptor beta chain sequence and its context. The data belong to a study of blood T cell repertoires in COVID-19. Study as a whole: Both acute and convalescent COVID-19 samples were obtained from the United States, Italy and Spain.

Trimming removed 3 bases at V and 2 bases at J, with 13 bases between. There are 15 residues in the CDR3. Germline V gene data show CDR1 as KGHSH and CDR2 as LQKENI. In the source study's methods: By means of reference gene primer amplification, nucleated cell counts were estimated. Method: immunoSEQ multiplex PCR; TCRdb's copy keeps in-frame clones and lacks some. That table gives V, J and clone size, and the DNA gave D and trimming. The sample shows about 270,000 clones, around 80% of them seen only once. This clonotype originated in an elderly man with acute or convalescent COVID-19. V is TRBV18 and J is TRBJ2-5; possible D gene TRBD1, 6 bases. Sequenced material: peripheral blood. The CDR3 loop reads CASSPRDMRQETQYF. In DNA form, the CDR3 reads TGTGCCAGCTCACCCAGGGACATGCGACAAGAGACCCAGTACTTC. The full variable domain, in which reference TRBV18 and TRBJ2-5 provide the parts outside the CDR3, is NAGVMQNPRHLVRRRGQEARLRCSPMKGHSHVYWYRQLPEEGLKFMVYLQKENIIDESGMPKERFSAEFPKEGPSILRIQQVVRGDSAAYFCASSPRDMRQETQYFGPGTRLLVL.